Below, 12 T cell receptor beta chains from the same sample are listed, as sequenced in a study of blood T cell repertoires in COVID-19. Generated by immunoSEQ multiplex PCR, the TCRdb table keeps only in-frame clones and is missing some. Of around 100,000 clones in the sample, just over 90% were seen once. Material for sequencing was peripheral blood. These receptors were taken from a man over 45 with acute or convalescent COVID-19.

V usage is TRBV6-5 and J usage is TRBJ1-2, with TRBD1 matching 10 bases. Losses at the gene ends were 6 bases for V and 3 bases for J; bases not matched to a gene: 4. Looked up from germline, CDR1 is MNHEY and CDR2 is SVGAGI. This CDR3 comprises 14 residues. The CDR3 DNA follows: TGTGCCAGCAGCCGACAGGGGGCCGACTATGGCTACACCTTC. Translation: CASSRQGADYGYTF.

CDR3 loop: CASRVAGALGEQYF. In DNA form, the CDR3 reads TGTGCCAGCAGAGTAGCGGGAGCTTTGGGCGAGCAGTACTTC. The chain uses TRBV2 and TRBJ2-7; TRBD2 aligns across 9 bases. Germline V gene lookup returns CDR1 SNHLY and CDR2 FYNNEI. Trimming took 6 bases from V and 6 from J; bases not matched to a gene: 9. CDR3 size: 14 residues.

The rearrangement uses TRBV19 and TRBJ1-4; 8 positions match TRBD1. After removal of 5 bases from V and 8 bases from J, the junction contained 7 bases not matched to a gene. The CDR3 has 14 amino acids. CDR1 and CDR2 (germline): LNHDA, SQIVND (reference sequence). As DNA, the CDR3 is TGTGCCAGTAGTGCCGGACAGGGTGGCGAAAAACTGTTTTTT. Translating it yields CASSAGQGGEKLFF.

CDR3 sequence reads: CAISESKLAGGHEQYF. In nucleotides, the CDR3 is TGTGCCATCAGTGAGTCGAAGCTAGCGGGAGGCCACGAGCAGTACTTC. The chain is built from TRBV10-3 and TRBJ2-7, with TRBD2 matching over 11 bases. Germline-derived CDR1 and CDR2 are ENHRY and SYGVKD. V shed 0 bases and J 5 bases; nucleotides not matched to a gene: 6. The CDR3 contains 16 residues.

The chain recombines TRBV2 with TRBJ1-3; D gene uncertain. The CDR3 extends over 15 amino acids. The ends were cut back, 1 base at V and 0 bases at J, with 7 bases in the middle. Germline CDR1 and CDR2: SNHLY and FYNNEI. CDR3 nucleotides: TGTGCCAGCAGTGAAGGGCAAGTCTCTGGAAACACCATATATTTT. As protein: CASSEGQVSGNTIYF.

This chain uses TRBV19 with TRBJ2-1; 8 positions match TRBD2. Germline assignment: CDR1 LNHDA and CDR2 SQIVND (reference sequence). The trim removed 6 bases at V and 6 bases at J, leaving 4 bases unmatched. This CDR3 has 13 residues. The CDR3 DNA reads TGTGCCAGTAGCCGGACTAGCCGCAATGAGCAGTTCTTC. Translated: CASSRTSRNEQFF.

This chain uses TRBV24-1 with TRBJ2-1, with a weak D call TRBD1 (5 bases). CDR3 length equals 12 residues. Germline assignment: CDR1 KGHDR and CDR2 SFDVKD. V was pared by 5 bases and J by 7 bases, with 8 bases between. The DNA for the CDR3 is TGTGCCACCAGTGGACCAGGGAATGAGCAGTTCTTC. Protein product: CATSGPGNEQFF.

The chain links TRBV7-9 to TRBJ2-1; TRBD2 matches 13 bases. Germline assignment: CDR1 SEHNR and CDR2 FQNEAQ (reference sequence). This CDR3 comprises 15 residues. V lost 1 base and J lost 6; bases outside the gene matches: 0. CDR3: CASSLGTSGSNEQFF. Written as DNA, the CDR3 is TGTGCCAGCAGCTTAGGGACTAGCGGGAGCAATGAGCAGTTCTTC.

The chain has TRBV5-1 and TRBJ1-1; D is uncertain. The CDR3 loop spans 15 amino acids. V lost 4 bases, J lost 0 bases, and 13 bases lay in between. Germline V lookup: CDR1 SGHRS, CDR2 YFSETQ. CDR3 sequence reads: CASSTVPPVNTEAFF. The CDR3 coding sequence is TGCGCCAGCAGCACAGTCCCTCCAGTGAACACTGAAGCTTTCTTT.

The chain joins TRBV7-2 to TRBJ2-5, with D perhaps matching TRBD2 (5 bases). CDR1 and CDR2 (germline): SGHTA, FQGNSA. The ends were cut back, 4 bases at V and 5 bases at J, with 17 bases in the middle. The length of the CDR3 is 15 residues. The CDR3 DNA reads as TGTGCCAGCAGCTCCCCCATGACGGGGAGCGAGACCCAGTACTTC. It specifies CASSSPMTGSETQYF.

The chain has TRBV5-1 and TRBJ1-2; TRBD1 is a possible D gene (6 bases). The CDR3 length is 16 residues. CDR1 SGHRS and CDR2 YFSETQ come from the germline V gene. V gave up 3 bases and J gave up 3 bases, with 18 bases separating them. The CDR3, as DNA: TGCGCCAGCAGCTCTGATAACAGGGTGAGCGACTATGGCTACACCTTC. It translates to CASSSDNRVSDYGYTF.

The rearrangement links TRBV5-8 to TRBJ1-1, with D unclear. V was cut by 3 bases and J by 4 bases, with 16 bases left in between. In germline, CDR1 is SGHTS, CDR2 YDEGEE. The CDR3 is 15 amino acids. CDR3 residues: CASSSRTGLRTEAFF. The CDR3 DNA reads TGTGCCAGCAGCTCCCGGACTGGGCTTCGCACTGAAGCTTTCTTT.